This T cell receptor beta chain comes out of a study of shared clonotypes between healthy human individuals. Study background: Each donor contributed plates that comprised three CD4 naive, three CD4 memory, two CD8 naive and one CD8 memory.

Terminally differentiated effector memory CD45RA+ cells were excluded from the naive CD8 cells, which were CD45RO-negative and positively selected for CCR7. Worth noting for this clone: Its matching antigen is unknown.

Libraries were prepared by immunoSEQ multiplex PCR; TCRdb keeps only in-frame clonotypes and omits some of them. This table has some 1,900,000 clones, 85% to 95% appearing once. Germline lookup yields CDR1 SEHNR and CDR2 FQNEAQ (reference sequence). The J segment lost 13 bases and the V segment lost 5 bases, leaving 14 bases of the junction unmatched. This CDR3 spans 15 amino acids. Findings and caveats of the study: Generation probabilities of non-shared clonotypes were lower (relative to those shared by all four donors). The diversity represented, both genetic and in exposure history, was limited by few donors. Estimated clonotype richness was generally higher in naive than memory subsets.

V and J are TRBV7-9 and TRBJ1-6; 7 bases fit TRBD1. Sample: naive CD8+ T cells sorted from blood. The TCR sequence derives from a man aged 18 to 35 in good health. The CDR3 DNA sequence: TGTGCCAGCAGCCAGGACAGGCTTGGGTTTGCGCCCCTCCACTTT. Translation: CASSQDRLGFAPLHF.